This T cell receptor beta chain was captured in a study of shared clonotypes between healthy human individuals. Investigators spread the genomic DNA of each subset evenly over several immunoSEQ plates. Assay: immunoSEQ multiplex PCR; the TCRdb copy retains only in-frame clones and omits some. The data contain 2 million to 2.5 million clones, approximately 90% of them seen just once; the ten biggest clones take up 0.37%. Germline V lookup: CDR1 MNHEY, CDR2 SVGAGI. The V and J ends lost 10 bases and 3 bases respectively, with 14 bases between them. The CDR3 loop spans 13 amino acids. The chain uses TRBV6-5 and TRBJ2-3; D is possibly TRBD2 (5 bases). The sample consisted of naive CD4+ T cells from PBMCs. The subset denotes: CD45RA+ positively selected. This clonotype originated in a man between 18 and 35 years old in good health. Some clones in this sample may be carry-over from other donors' samples. This CDR3 is CATGNTGTDTQYF. CDR3 nucleotide sequence: TGTGCCACCGGGAATACTGGGACAGATACGCAGTATTTT.